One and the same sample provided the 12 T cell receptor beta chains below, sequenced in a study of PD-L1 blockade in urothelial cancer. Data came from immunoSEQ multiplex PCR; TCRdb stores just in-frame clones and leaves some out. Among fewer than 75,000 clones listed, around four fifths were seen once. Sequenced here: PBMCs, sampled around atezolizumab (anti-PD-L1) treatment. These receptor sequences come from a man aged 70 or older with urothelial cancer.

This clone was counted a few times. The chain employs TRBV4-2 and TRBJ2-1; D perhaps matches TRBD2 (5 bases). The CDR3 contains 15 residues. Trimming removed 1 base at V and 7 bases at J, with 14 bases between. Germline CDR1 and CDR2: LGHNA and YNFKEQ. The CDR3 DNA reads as TGTGCCAGCAGCCAAGTTATGGGAGAGGTGAATGAGCAGTTCTTC. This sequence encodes CASSQVMGEVNEQFF.

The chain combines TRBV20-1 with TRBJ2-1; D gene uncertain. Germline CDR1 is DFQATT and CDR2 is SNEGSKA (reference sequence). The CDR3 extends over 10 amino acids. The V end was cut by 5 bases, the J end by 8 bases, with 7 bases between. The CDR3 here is CSAESDEQFF. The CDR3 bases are TGCAGTGCTGAGAGCGATGAGCAGTTCTTC.

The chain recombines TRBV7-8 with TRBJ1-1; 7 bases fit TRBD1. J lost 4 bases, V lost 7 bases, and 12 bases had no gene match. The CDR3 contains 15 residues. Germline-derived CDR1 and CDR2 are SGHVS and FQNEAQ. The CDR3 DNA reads TGTGCCAGCAACCCTTTAGGGGGCCGGGGCACTGAAGCTTTCTTT. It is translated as CASNPLGGRGTEAFF.

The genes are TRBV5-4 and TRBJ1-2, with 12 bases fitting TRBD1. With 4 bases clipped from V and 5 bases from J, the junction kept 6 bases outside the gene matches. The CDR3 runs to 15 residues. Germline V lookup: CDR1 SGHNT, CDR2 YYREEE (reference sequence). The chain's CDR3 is CASSPGDRGPYGYTF. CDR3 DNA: TGTGCCAGCAGCCCGGGGGACAGGGGGCCTTATGGCTACACCTTC.

CDR3 sequence reads: CATRTGGQPQHF. Written as DNA, the CDR3 is TGTGCCACCCGGACAGGCGGGCAGCCCCAGCATTTT. The V gene is TRBV27, the J gene TRBJ1-5, with 7 positions matching TRBD1. This CDR3 is 12 amino acids long. Germline CDR1 is MNHEY and CDR2 is SMNVEV (reference sequence). With 10 bases clipped from V and 7 bases from J, the junction kept 7 bases outside the gene matches.

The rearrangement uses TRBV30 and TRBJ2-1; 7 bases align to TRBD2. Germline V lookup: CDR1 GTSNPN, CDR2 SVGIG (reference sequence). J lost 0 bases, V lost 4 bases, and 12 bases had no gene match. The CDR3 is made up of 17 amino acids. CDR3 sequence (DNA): TGTGCCTGGAAGAGGAGTAGCGGGCAGGTCTCCTACAATGAGCAGTTCTTC. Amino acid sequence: CAWKRSSGQVSYNEQFF. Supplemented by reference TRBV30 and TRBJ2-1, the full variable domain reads SQTIHQWPATLVQPVGSPLSLECTVEGTSNPNLYWYRQAAGRGLQLLFYSVGIGQISSEVPQNLSASRPQDRQFILSSKKLLLSDSGFYLCAWKRSSGQVSYNEQFFGPGTRLTVL.

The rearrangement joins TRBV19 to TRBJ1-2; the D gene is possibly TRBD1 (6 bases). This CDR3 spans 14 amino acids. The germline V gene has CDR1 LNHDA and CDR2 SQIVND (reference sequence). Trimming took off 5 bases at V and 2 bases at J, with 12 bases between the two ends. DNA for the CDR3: TGTGCCAGTAGTCCCGGGACAATCAACTATGGCTACACCTTC. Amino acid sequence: CASSPGTINYGYTF.

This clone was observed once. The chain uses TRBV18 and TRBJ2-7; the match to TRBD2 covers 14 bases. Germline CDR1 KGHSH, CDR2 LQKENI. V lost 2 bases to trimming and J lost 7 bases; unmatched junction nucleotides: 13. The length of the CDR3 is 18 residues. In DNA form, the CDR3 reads TGTGCCAGCTCACCAGGGATTCCGGGACTAGCGGGAGTAAGGGAGCAGTACTTC. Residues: CASSPGIPGLAGVREQYF.

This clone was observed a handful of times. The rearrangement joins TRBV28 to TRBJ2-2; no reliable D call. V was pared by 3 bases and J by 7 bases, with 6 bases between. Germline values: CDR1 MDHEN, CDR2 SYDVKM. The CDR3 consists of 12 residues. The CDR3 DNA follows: TGTGCCAGCAGTTTGTCCGGCGGGGAGCTGTTTTTT. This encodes CASSLSGGELFF.

CDR3 region: CASSLIAGEINEQFF. CDR3 coding DNA: TGTGCCAGCAGCTTAATCGCGGGAGAAATCAATGAGCAGTTCTTC. V usage is TRBV7-3 and J usage is TRBJ2-1; 7 bases map to TRBD2. V shed 1 base and J 6 bases; nucleotides not matched to a gene: 6. The CDR3 has 15 residues. Germline V gene lookup returns CDR1 SGHTA and CDR2 FQGTGA.

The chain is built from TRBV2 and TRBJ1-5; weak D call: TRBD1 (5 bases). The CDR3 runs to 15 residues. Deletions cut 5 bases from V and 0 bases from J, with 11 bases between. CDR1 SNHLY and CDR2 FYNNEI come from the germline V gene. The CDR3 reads CASSPLTVSNQPQHF. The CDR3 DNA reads TGTGCCAGCAGTCCCCTGACAGTTAGCAATCAGCCCCAGCATTTT.

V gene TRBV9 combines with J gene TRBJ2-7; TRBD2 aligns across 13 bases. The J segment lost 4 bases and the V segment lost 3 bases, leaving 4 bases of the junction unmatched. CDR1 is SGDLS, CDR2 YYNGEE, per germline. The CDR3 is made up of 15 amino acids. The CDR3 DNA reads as TGTGCCAGCAGCGCACTAGCGGGAGGGCGGTACGAGCAGTACTTC. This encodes CASSALAGGRYEQYF.